The 3 T cell receptor beta chains listed next were all sequenced from one sample in a study of blood T cells in healthy people across ages. Combining a sample-barcoded 5' primer with a J-beta primer mix, a second PCR ran for 7 to 11 cycles. TCRdb reprocessed the 5' RACE reads via MiXCR and lists one record per CDR3 protein. The sample lists more than 800,000 distinct CDR3 sequences, around 28% seen once, with roughly 17% in the top ten. Source material: blood. These receptors were taken from an elderly woman in good health.

The CDR3: CASSSNLGAFF. As DNA, the CDR3 is TGTGCCAGCAGTAGTAATTTGGGGGCTTTCTTT. V is TRBV6-5 and J is TRBJ1-1; unclear D gene. Between the trimmed V and J ends, which lost 5 bases and 11 bases, there was a span of 12 bases. Looked up from germline, CDR1 is MNHEY and CDR2 is SVGAGI. The length of the CDR3 is 11 residues.

The chain carries TRBV6-2 or TRBV6-3 and TRBJ1-2; possible D gene TRBD1, 6 bases. V shed 6 bases and J shed 5 bases, with 13 bases lying between them. The CDR3 has 13 amino acids. The germline V gene encodes CDR1 MNHEY and CDR2 SVGEGT. The CDR3 loop reads CASRHGQRYGYTF. CDR3 nucleotide sequence: TGTGCCAGCAGACACGGACAGAGATATGGCTACACCTTC.

Regarding this clonotype: A much larger clone lies a single base off, so this may be a read error. The chain has TRBV20-1 and TRBJ1-2; 8 positions agree with TRBD1. V trimming: 6 bases; J trimming: 6 bases; junction bases outside the gene matches: 12. The CDR3 length is 14 residues. CDR1 DFQATT and CDR2 SNEGSKA come from the germline V gene (reference sequence). CDR3 amino acids: CSAWDRRSYHGYTF. The CDR3 nucleotides are TGCAGTGCCTGGGACAGGCGATCCTACCATGGCTACACCTTC.